The clone carrying this TCR beta chain occurred a few times. This sample was included in a study of T cells in tuberculosis. Study information: The T cells targeted glucose monomycolate, a mycobacterial lipid, via CD1B.

Here immunoSEQ multiplex PCR was the method, and the copy in TCRdb shows in-frame clones only, minus some. The sample has tens of thousands of clones, roughly 82% seen once. Time point specified: new active TB diagnosis, blood taken before or within 7 days of starting treatment. Germline V gene data show CDR1 as SEHNR and CDR2 as FQNEAQ (reference sequence). The CDR3 length is 15 residues. V lost 4 bases, J lost 3 bases, and 6 bases stayed unmatched. This TCR derives from an adult with tuberculosis. This material consisted of PBMCs, taken at tuberculosis diagnosis. The chain employs TRBV7-9 and TRBJ2-7, with 10 bases matching TRBD2. CDR3 residues: CASSSTGTSDYEQYF. CDR3 in DNA: TGTGCCAGCAGCTCTACCGGGACTAGCGACTACGAGCAGTACTTC.